Included here is one T cell receptor (beta chain) sequence, with context. Its antigen target is currently unknown. At one boundary the junction diverges from the germline segment, which might be a read error. This sample is drawn from a study of tumor and adjacent non-tumor tissue in lung cancer (dated by TCRdb to the late 2010s). At the level of the whole study: The cohort included approximately 13 adenocarcinoma, a couple of squamous cell carcinoma and 1 small cell lung cancer patients. Sequencing generated a total of approximately 130,000,000 productive TCRbeta reads, averaging roughly 4.2 million reads per sample. TCRbeta CDR3 sequencing was performed on a few dozen paired specimens, with one tumor sample and one normal lung sample collected per patient. Bulk TCRbeta repertoires were compared between lung tumor tissue and matched distant non-tumor lung tissue obtained from around 16 lung cancer patients. The roughly 15 patients were aged roughly 30 to 80 years, included about 10 men and 5 women, and had TNM stage I to III disease. Results and caveats for the whole study, not just this receptor: Tumor tissue showed significantly higher TCR diversity (inverse Simpson) than normal lung tissue, at 431.37 vs 166.20 (P = 0.0075, Mann-Whitney U test). Neither the sequencing platform nor unique molecular identifiers are named or mentioned anywhere in the methods. A significantly larger cumulative share of the repertoire was made up by the top 100 clones in normal lung than in tumor tissue. The cohort had only approximately 15 patients, and the authors noted that larger samples and more detailed clinical data are needed. Peripheral blood was not sequenced, so blood TCRbeta repertoires in these lung cancer patients were not examined. TCR diversity was significantly higher in younger patients, and higher tumor TCR diversity was associated with shorter overall and disease-free survival.

Library preparation employed multiplex PCR. TCRdb records Illumina HiSeq 2500 as the sequencer. TCRbeta libraries were constructed through three rounds of nested PCR with primers (Table S4) according to protocols adapted from ARM-PCR. PCR products of 200-500 bp were gel-excised and purified with the QIAquick gel extraction kit before sequencing. The published analysis was carried out like this. Reads were cleaned with Trimmomatic, merged with FLASH into complete CDR3 sequences, and assigned to V(D)J germline segments with MiTCR. Clonal diversity was calculated as the inverse Simpson's index using VDJtools. A read counted as productive if the sequence was in-frame and lacked a premature stop codon. TCRdb ran its own pipeline on the public reads, namely fastp trimming at Q25 and MiXCR clone calling, and kept in-frame beta chains. Each CDR3 protein appears once, grouped with its most common genes and DNA. The V and J calls reflect TCRdb's pipeline rather than the authors' work. A total of about 43,000 distinct CDR3 sequences appear in this sample, around three fifths of them only once. Together, the top ten hold less than 55% of the sample.

The germline V gene supplies CDR1 MGHRA and CDR2 YSYEKL. The CDR3 runs 16 amino acids, cysteine and phenylalanine included. Left in the record is the CDR3 DNA by itself, 48 bases read in frame from the first base. Bulk unsorted tissue served as the source for RNA extraction, and RNA quality was assessed using a NanoDrop ND-1000 and an Agilent 2100. Distant non-tumor tissue taken more than 3 cm from the tumor edge was used as the normal lung sample. All donors had newly diagnosed lung cancer, had not received prior chemotherapy, and were admitted for thoracic surgery in China between August and November 2014. Anyone who had undergone radiotherapy or chemotherapy before, or who had another cancer at the same time, was left out of the study. Surgical tissue pieces of about 1-2.2 cm3 were preserved in RNAlater solution and stored at -80 °C until use.

This clonotype originated in a man in his fifties or sixties with non-small cell lung cancer. The V and J genes are TRBV4-1 and TRBJ1-6, with 11 bases matching TRBD1. Sequenced input: distant non-tumor lung tissue. The DNA sequence follows: TGCGCCAGTAGCCAAGGAGGGACAGGGGGAAGTACACCGCTCCACTTT. Translated, it reads CASSQGGTGGSTPLHF.